These T cell receptor beta chains were read from a single sample in a study of T cells in Graves' hyperthyroidism and ophthalmopathy. TCRdb analysed the multiplex PCR reads with MiXCR anew, one entry per CDR3 protein. The sample has 350,000 to 400,000 distinct CDR3 sequences, approximately 15% seen once; the top ten hold less than 35%. The sample was blood. These receptors originate from a woman in her thirties with Graves' hyperthyroidism. CDR3s include the opening cysteine and the closing phenylalanine or tryptophan. D genes are given only for firm matches. The size of a clone is reported for some rows only, either as once, few or many, or as a class for expanded clones.

V	J	size	D	length	CDR3	DNA
TRBV2	TRBJ1-6	few	TRBD1	16	CASLTDRRIYNSPLHF	TGTGCCAGCCTTACGGACAGGAGGATTTATAATTCACCCCTCCACTTT
TRBV12-3/TRBV12-4	TRBJ2-7	many	TRBD1	14	CASTKTGHLYEQYF	TGTGCCAGCACCAAGACAGGGCATTTGTACGAGCAGTACTTC
TRBV20-1	TRBJ2-7	many	.	13	CSARARWSYEQYF	TGCAGTGCTAGAGCCCGCTGGTCCTACGAGCAGTACTTC
TRBV7-9	TRBJ2-3	.	TRBD2	16	CASSPRLAGDIDTQYF	TGTGCCAGCAGCCCCCGCCTAGCGGGAGATATAGATACGCAGTATTTT
TRBV6-1	TRBJ2-7	many	TRBD2	15	CASSVTGTSAYEQYF	TGTGCCAGCAGTGTCACCGGGACTAGCGCGTACGAGCAGTACTTC
TRBV13	TRBJ2-4	.	.	18	CASSLFMGGTLAKNIQYF	TGTGCCAGCAGCTTATTTATGGGCGGAACGCTAGCCAAAAACATTCAGTACTTC
TRBV29-1	TRBJ2-7	few	.	14	CSVQRAQGRNEQYF	TGCAGCGTTCAAAGAGCCCAAGGGAGGAACGAGCAGTACTTC
TRBV4-1	TRBJ2-2	.	TRBD2	17	CASSQDLGGRAGGELFF	TGCGCCAGCAGCCAAGATCTGGGCGGGAGGGCCGGCGGGGAGCTGTTTTTT
TRBV20-1	TRBJ2-7	.	TRBD1	14	CSAILQGAPHEQYF	TGCAGTGCTATTTTACAGGGGGCTCCTCACGAGCAGTACTTC
TRBV20-1	TRBJ1-1	.	.	13	CSARDGLNTEAFF	TGCAGTGCTAGAGATGGCTTAAACACTGAAGCTTTCTTT
TRBV20-1	TRBJ1-4	few	.	14	CSARDGWTNEKLFF	TGCAGTGCTAGAGATGGTTGGACCAATGAAAAACTGTTTTTT
TRBV19	TRBJ1-2	.	.	13	CASSIDRVYGYTF	TGTGCCAGTAGTATAGACAGAGTCTATGGCTACACCTTC
TRBV7-9	TRBJ2-5	many	.	15	CASSRQATLGETQYF	TGTGCCAGCAGCAGACAGGCGACACTGGGGGAGACCCAGTACTTC
TRBV27	TRBJ2-7	many	.	12	CASSRGAYEQYF	TGTGCCAGCAGCCGCGGGGCCTACGAGCAGTACTTC
TRBV20-1	TRBJ2-1	many	.	15	CSARDLRRGDNEQFF	TGCAGTGCTAGAGATCTTCGCAGGGGGGACAATGAGCAGTTCTTC
TRBV30	TRBJ2-7	many	.	15	CAWSVPFGTFYEQYF	TGTGCCTGGAGTGTACCCTTCGGGACGTTCTACGAGCAGTACTTC
TRBV20-1	TRBJ2-7	.	.	12	CSASPSGYEQYF	TGCAGTGCTAGTCCCTCGGGGTACGAGCAGTACTTC
TRBV28	TRBJ1-4	.	.	16	CASSLVEGGFYEKLFF	TGTGCCAGCAGTTTAGTTGAGGGGGGCTTTTATGAAAAACTGTTTTTT
TRBV12-3/TRBV12-4	TRBJ2-3	.	TRBD2	16	CASNKAELAGVRTQYF	TGTGCCAGCAACAAAGCGGAGCTAGCGGGAGTTCGTACGCAGTATTTT
TRBV6-1	TRBJ1-2	.	.	12	CASSGRGAAGTF	TGTGCCAGCAGCGGTCGGGGGGCTGCCGGCACCTTC
TRBV5-5	TRBJ1-1	many	.	16	CASSSVRTTRGTEAFF	TGTGCCAGCAGCTCTGTCCGGACCACCCGAGGGACTGAAGCTTTCTTT
TRBV25-1	TRBJ2-7	few	.	15	CASTFSVGSSYEQYF	TGTGCCAGCACCTTTAGTGTAGGGAGCTCCTACGAGCAGTACTTC
TRBV27	TRBJ2-7	many	TRBD2	17	CASSEKASGSWDYEQYF	TGTGCCAGCAGCGAAAAGGCTAGCGGGAGTTGGGACTACGAGCAGTACTTC
TRBV5-1	TRBJ2-3	.	TRBD2	16	CASSHIAGVKTDTQYF	TGCGCCAGCAGCCATATAGCGGGAGTCAAAACAGATACGCAGTATTTT
TRBV10-3	TRBJ1-2	.	.	15	CAISEGPTGNYGYSF	TGTGCCATCAGTGAGGGACCCACAGGGAACTATGGCTACAGCTTC
TRBV5-1	TRBJ2-2	.	TRBD1	16	CASSFRGQPNTGELFF	TGCGCCAGCAGCTTTCGGGGACAGCCGAACACCGGGGAGCTGTTTTTT
TRBV11-2	TRBJ2-7	many	.	15	CASSLFVGALYEQYF	TGTGCCAGCAGCTTATTTGTGGGAGCCTTATACGAGCAGTACTTC
TRBV7-3	TRBJ2-7	.	.	15	CASSLAGSSSYEQYF	TGTGCCAGCAGCTTAGCGGGCTCGAGCTCCTACGAGCAGTACTTC